A single TCR beta chain is shown here with its context. The sample belongs to a study of blood T cell repertoires in COVID-19. Study in general: Material from acute and convalescent COVID-19 was sourced from the United States, Italy and Spain.

The CDR3 is 14 residues long. The V end lost 0 bases, the J end lost 4 bases, and 9 bases lay between the germline ends. Germline CDR1 and CDR2: LNHNV and YYDKDF (reference sequence). Profiled with immunoSEQ multiplex PCR; TCRdb holds only in-frame clones, not every one. The sample carries about 200,000 clones, over 70% recorded once. This receptor was taken from a woman in her 70s with acute or convalescent COVID-19. This chain links TRBV15 with TRBJ1-2, with a tentative D call TRBD1 (6 bases). The sample consisted of peripheral blood. The CDR3 here is CATSREQGFYGYTF. CDR3 in DNA: TGTGCCACCAGCAGAGAACAGGGTTTCTATGGCTACACCTTC.